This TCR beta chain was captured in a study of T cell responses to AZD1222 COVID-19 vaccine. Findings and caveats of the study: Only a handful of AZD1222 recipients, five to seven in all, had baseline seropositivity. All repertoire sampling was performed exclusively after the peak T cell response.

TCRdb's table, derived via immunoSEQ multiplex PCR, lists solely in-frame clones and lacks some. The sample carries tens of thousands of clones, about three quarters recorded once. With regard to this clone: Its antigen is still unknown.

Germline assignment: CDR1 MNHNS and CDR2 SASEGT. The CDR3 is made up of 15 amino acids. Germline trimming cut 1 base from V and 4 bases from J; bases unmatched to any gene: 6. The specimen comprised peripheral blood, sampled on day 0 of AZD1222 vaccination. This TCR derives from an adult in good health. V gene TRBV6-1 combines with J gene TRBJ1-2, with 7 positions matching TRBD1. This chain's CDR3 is CASSEGQGWSYGYTF. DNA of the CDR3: TGTGCCAGCAGTGAAGGACAGGGTTGGAGCTATGGCTACACCTTC.